The 7 T cell receptor beta chains in this list originate from one sample, sequenced in a study of OX40 agonist ivuxolimab in advanced cancers. Sequencing used immunoSEQ multiplex PCR; TCRdb keeps in-frame clones, though not all of them. Here the sample spans 34,000 or so clones, roughly 76% being singletons. This sample comprised CD4+ or CD8+ T cells sorted from blood, obtained in a trial of the OX40 agonist ivuxolimab. All receptors derive from an adult with an advanced solid tumor such as melanoma, head and neck, liver or kidney cancer.

The DNA for the CDR3 is TGTGCCAGCAGTGAACAGGGGAAACTAAACTATGGCTACACCTTC. It encodes CASSEQGKLNYGYTF. V is TRBV6-1 and J is TRBJ1-2; possible D gene TRBD1, 6 bases. CDR3 size: 15 residues. Deletions cut 2 bases from V and 2 bases from J, with 12 bases between. Per the germline V gene, CDR1 is MNHNS and CDR2 is SASEGT.

Concerning this clone itself: Germline is not matched at one junction end, which may reflect a read error. V gene TRBV7-7 combines with J gene TRBJ1-3; D uncertain. This CDR3 has 13 residues. Germline-derived CDR1 and CDR2 are SSHAT and FNYEAQ (reference sequence). Here the CDR3 DNA reads TGTGCTAGCAGCCCTTACCTTGGAAACACCATATATTTT. Protein: CASSPYLGNTIYF.

The chain is built from TRBV19 and TRBJ2-1, with 9 bases aligning to TRBD2. Germline V gene sequence: CDR1 LNHDA, CDR2 SQIVND (reference sequence). The J segment lost 5 bases and the V segment lost 5 bases, leaving 10 bases of the junction unmatched. The length of the CDR3 is 16 residues. This CDR3 is CASSSLTSGSNNEQFF. CDR3 sequence (DNA): TGTGCCAGTAGTTCTCTAACTAGCGGGTCGAACAATGAGCAGTTCTTC.

J is TRBJ1-3 and V is TRBV18; tentatively, D is TRBD1 (5 bases). V was trimmed by 3 bases and J by 2 bases, leaving 11 bases between them. The germline V gene encodes CDR1 KGHSH and CDR2 LQKENI. This CDR3 has 15 residues. The CDR3 is CASSPAGNAGNTIYF. Here the CDR3 DNA reads TGTGCCAGCTCACCGGCAGGGAACGCTGGAAACACCATATATTTT.

The V gene is TRBV6-5, the J gene TRBJ2-3; no clear D gene. The CDR3 covers 13 residues. Germline CDR1 MNHEY, CDR2 SVGAGI. With 4 bases removed from V and 6 bases from J, the gap between germline ends came to 11 bases. Written as DNA, the CDR3 is TGTGCCAGCAGTTTCTACAGTCTTGATACGCAGTATTTT. Its translation is CASSFYSLDTQYF.

The genes are TRBV11-3 and TRBJ2-2; 9 bases agree with TRBD1. The CDR3 runs to 16 residues. Trimming took 4 bases from V and 6 from J; bases not matched to a gene: 9. Germline values: CDR1 SGHNT, CDR2 YENEEA. CDR3 sequence reads: CASSSYYRGQAGELFF. The CDR3 coding sequence is TGTGCCAGCAGCTCCTATTACAGGGGGCAGGCCGGGGAGCTGTTTTTT.

Of note for this clone: One end of the junction fails to match germline, which may point to a read error. The chain links TRBV7-7 to TRBJ2-5; 9 nucleotides match TRBD2. This CDR3 has 14 amino acids. Germline loops: CDR1 SSHAT, CDR2 FNYEAQ (reference sequence). In DNA, the CDR3 is TGTGCTAGCAAGGGCGGGGGGGCCGGAGAGACCCAGTACTTC. Its translation is CASKGGGAGETQYF.